Many counts were recorded for the clone carrying this TCR beta chain. Antigen unknown. The record originates from a study of HIV-infected patients and healthy controls. Turning to the study itself: No general T-cell lymphocytopenia was present, and per-chain CDR3 totals resembled those of controls.

Reverse transcription used about 500 ng RNA and constant-region primers for alpha and beta. Alpha and beta chain libraries were made separately by chain-specific third strand synthesis with multiplexing indices. Second strand DNA was synthesized using a primer at the SP2 site. Each CDR3 protein is one row after TCRdb ran MiXCR on the 5' RACE reads. The table includes more than 9,500 distinct CDR3 sequences, 9.3% detected once. The V gene's germline CDR1 is SQVTM and CDR2 ANQGSEA. The CDR3 is made up of 13 amino acids. The ends were cut back, 3 bases at V and 1 base at J, with 9 bases in the middle. No cell fractionation was done, so the repertoire covers all unsorted peripheral blood T cells. RNA came from roughly 2.5 ml of peripheral blood. Study outcomes and limitations: MAIT alpha-chain CDR3s were frequent in healthy controls, depleted in HIV+.

This TCR came from an adult with HIV infection. The donor label of this sample is uncertain. The V call is TRBV29-1, the J call TRBJ1-2; no definite D call. Sequencing was performed on blood, taken before antiretroviral therapy. The CDR3 region is CSVDRQFNYGYTF. CDR3 nucleotide sequence: TGCAGCGTTGACAGGCAGTTTAACTATGGCTACACCTTC. Combining the CDR3 with reference TRBV29-1 and TRBJ1-2 gives the whole variable domain SAVISQKPSRDICQRGTSLTIQCQVDSQVTMMFWYRQQPGQSLTLIATANQGSEATYESGFVIDKFPISRPNLTFSTLTVSNMSPEDSSIYLCSVDRQFNYGYTFGSGTRLTVV.